This T cell receptor beta chain emerged from a study of a mutant IDH1 vaccine in newly diagnosed glioma. Study in general: The vaccination schedule gave patients eight doses in weeks 1, 3, 5, 7, 11, 15, 19 and 23.

On this clone itself: Its antigen remains unknown.

Time point of the sample: week 23, last vaccination. The investigators gave 300 ug of mutant IDH1 20-mer peptide in each vaccine dose, together with topical imiquimod. Whole-study findings and limits: With respect to changes in top peripheral T cell clonotypes, pseudoprogression seemed unrelated.

Germline trimming cut 0 bases from V and 1 base from J; bases unmatched to any gene: 6. Germline-derived CDR1 and CDR2 are SGHNT and YYREEE (reference sequence). The CDR3 has 16 amino acids. Only in-frame clones appear in the TCRdb table, and some are missing; sequencing was by immunoSEQ multiplex PCR. The sample consists of 35,000 to 50,000 clones, 80% to 95% of them appearing once. The TCR was taken from a man aged 50 or older with glioma. The chain has TRBV5-4 and TRBJ1-2; 7 bases agree with TRBD1. Here the sequenced sample was PBMCs, taken from a glioma patient whose treatment included an IDH1 peptide vaccine. CDR3 coding DNA: TGTGCCAGCAGCTTGGGGCCGACAGGGTTTAACTATGGCTACACCTTC. Its translation: CASSLGPTGFNYGYTF. The full variable domain, its missing parts supplied by reference TRBV5-4 and TRBJ1-2, is ETGVTQSPTHLIKTRGQQVTLRCSSQSGHNTVSWYQQALGQGPQFIFQYYREEENGRGNFPPRFSGLQFPNYSSELNVNALELDDSALYLCASSLGPTGFNYGYTFGSGTRLTVV.